Listed below are T cell receptor beta chains from one sample, sequenced in a study of T cells in localized non-small cell lung cancer. The protocol was immunoSEQ multiplex PCR, while the TCRdb copy is restricted to in-frame clones and leaves out a portion. The table includes 4,500 to 5,500 clones, 45% detected once. The source was lung tumor tissue, collected before any cancer treatment. The receptors come from a man aged 40 to 75 with stage I lung adenocarcinoma. Each CDR3 is given with its conserved first and last residue. D genes are given only for firm matches. Some rows have no size entry. The others give once, few or many, or a class for an expanded clone.

d_call j_call clone_size v_call cdr3_nt cdr3_aa
. TRBJ2-1 few TRBV23-1 TGCGCCAGCAGCCAAGCACAGGGCTCCTACAATGAGCAGTTCTTC CASSQAQGSYNEQFF
TRBD1 TRBJ1-1 . TRBV9 TGTGCCAGCAGCGTTAACAGGGGAACTGAAGCTTTCTTT CASSVNRGTEAFF
TRBD1 TRBJ2-3 . TRBV19 TGTGCCAGTAGGAAGGGACAGGGGCGCACAGATACGCAGTATTTT CASRKGQGRTDTQYF
TRBD1 TRBJ2-4 . TRBV6-8 TGTGCCAGCAGTTCCGACCGAGGACAGGGAAGGACCAAAAACATTCAGTACTTC CASSSDRGQGRTKNIQYF
TRBD2 TRBJ2-1 . TRBV11-3 TGTGCCAGCAGCCCGACCCGGGGGGGCAATGAGCAGTTCTTC CASSPTRGGNEQFF
TRBD2 TRBJ2-3 . TRBV6-8 TGTGCCAGCAGTTCCGCTAGCGGGGGCGGTACGCAGTATTTT CASSSASGGGTQYF
. TRBJ2-7 . TRBV29-1 TGCAGCGGGAGGGACAGAGCCTACGAGCAGTACTTC CSGRDRAYEQYF
. TRBJ2-4 . TRBV30 TGTGCCTGGAGTTGGGGGGCGGACATTCAGTACTTC CAWSWGADIQYF
TRBD1 TRBJ1-6 few TRBV15 TGTGCCACCAGCAGACTCTTCGGACAGGGGGAACCCCTCCACTTT CATSRLFGQGEPLHF
TRBD1 TRBJ1-1 few TRBV25-1 TGTGCCAGCAGGGGGACAGGGGGGTCTGAAGCTTTCTTT CASRGTGGSEAFF
. TRBJ2-7 . TRBV11-3 TGTGCCAGCAGCTTAGGATCCAGGGACGACGAGCAGTACTTC CASSLGSRDDEQYF
TRBD2 TRBJ2-7 . TRBV6-8 TGTGCCAGCAGTGGGCGGGGGATGGCCTACGAGCAGTACTTC CASSGRGMAYEQYF
. TRBJ2-6 . TRBV25-1 TGTGCCAGCAGTGACGATAAAACAGGGGCCAACGTCCTGACTTTC CASSDDKTGANVLTF
. TRBJ1-1 . TRBV29-1 TGCAGCGTTGAGCACTGGAGGGGAGAAGCTTTCTTT CSVEHWRGEAFF
TRBD1 TRBJ2-7 few TRBV6-8 TGTGCCAGCAGGCGACAGGGGGCTAGGTACGAGCAGTACTTC CASRRQGARYEQYF
. TRBJ2-5 once TRBV5-1 TGCGCCAGCAAAGACGGGGTCCTCGAAAGGGAGACCCAGTACTTC CASKDGVLERETQYF
. TRBJ1-2 few TRBV6-7 TGTGCCAGCAGACACAGGAGCTCCTATGGCTACACCTTC CASRHRSSYGYTF
. TRBJ1-3 large TRBV14 TGTGCCAGCAGCCCCACCCGAAACACCATATATTTT CASSPTRNTIYF
. TRBJ2-1 . TRBV11-3 TGTGCCAGCAGCTTAAGCCAGGGATCCAATGAGCAGTTCTTC CASSLSQGSNEQFF
TRBD2 TRBJ2-5 . TRBV10-2 TGCGCCAGCAGTGGGCCACTAGCGGGGGGAGAGACCCAGTACTTC CASSGPLAGGETQYF
. TRBJ2-5 . TRBV6-8 TGTGCCAGCAGTTACGAGCCGAGGGAGCGAGAGACCCAGTACTTC CASSYEPRERETQYF
TRBD1 TRBJ2-1 . TRBV18 TGTGCCAGCTCACCCAGCCCTACACAGGGGGCGAATGAGCAGTTCTTC CASSPSPTQGANEQFF
TRBD1 TRBJ1-3 . TRBV18 TGTGCCAGCCGGGAGACAGGGTCCTCTGGAAACACCATATATTTT CASRETGSSGNTIYF
TRBD1 TRBJ2-7 . TRBV18 TGTGCCAGCTCACGGGACAGGGGGGATACCTACGAGCAGTACTTC CASSRDRGDTYEQYF
. TRBJ2-7 . TRBV30 TGTGCCTGGAGTACAAACGAGAGGGAGCAGTACTTC CAWSTNEREQYF
. TRBJ2-1 . TRBV19 TGTGCCAGTAGTCCGCCTCTGTCCCCACGGGAGCAGTTCTTC CASSPPLSPREQFF
. TRBJ1-1 . TRBV5-1 TGCGCCAGCAGCTTAAGTACAGGGTCAGTATCACCCCATGAAGCTTTCTTT CASSLSTGSVSPHEAFF
TRBD2 TRBJ2-3 few TRBV7-1 TGTGCCAGCAGCTCTCGGGGGGAAGCCACAGATACGCAGTATTTT CASSSRGEATDTQYF
. TRBJ1-1 . TRBV9 TGTGCCAGCAGCGTAGCCCCCTTTCTGAACACTGAAGCTTTCTTT CASSVAPFLNTEAFF
. TRBJ1-1 . TRBV18 TGTGCCAGCTCTCGGGGGGTGTGGACTGAAGCTTTCTTT CASSRGVWTEAFF
TRBD2 TRBJ2-7 . TRBV29-1 TGCAGCGTGACCCCAGCGGGAGTACTTGAGCAGTACTTC CSVTPAGVLEQYF
TRBD2 TRBJ2-7 few TRBV6-8 TGTGCCAGCAGTGAGACTAGCGGGAGTATCTACGAGCAGTACTTC CASSETSGSIYEQYF
. TRBJ1-2 . TRBV11-3 TGTGCCAGCAGCTTACCCGGACGGAACTATGGCTACACCTTC CASSLPGRNYGYTF
. TRBJ1-1 . TRBV6-7 TGTGCCAGCAGCCAGGGGACTGAAGCTTTCTTT CASSQGTEAFF
TRBD1 TRBJ2-7 few TRBV6-8 TGTGCCAGCAGTTACTCGGGACAGGGTACCTACGAGCAGTACTTC CASSYSGQGTYEQYF
. TRBJ2-3 few TRBV1 TGCGCCAGCAGCCAAGCAGGGGCTATGTCAGATACGCAGTATTTT CASSQAGAMSDTQYF
. TRBJ2-3 . TRBV1 TGCGCCAGCAGCCGTCGAACTAGCGGACTAAGCACAGATACGCAGTATTTT CASSRRTSGLSTDTQYF
. TRBJ1-1 . TRBV2 TGTGCCAGCAGTTCGGACACTACTGAAGCTTTCTTT CASSSDTTEAFF
. TRBJ2-7 . TRBV14 TGTGCCAGCAGCCAGGCTCAACTGGGCGAGCAGTACTTC CASSQAQLGEQYF
. TRBJ2-6 large TRBV11-3 TGTGCCAGCAGCCCCGCATACGCTGGGGCCAACGTCCTGACTTTC CASSPAYAGANVLTF
TRBD2 TRBJ2-2 . TRBV10-2 TGCGCCAGCATGCTAGCGGTGAACACCGGGGAGCTGTTTTTT CASMLAVNTGELFF
TRBD2 TRBJ2-3 . TRBV29-1 TGCAGCGTTAGAAGGGGGACTAGCGGGGCAGATACGCAGTATTTT CSVRRGTSGADTQYF
TRBD1 TRBJ1-4 . TRBV7-4 TGTGCCAGCAGCTTTACTGCAGGGGGGGAAAAACTGTTTTTT CASSFTAGGEKLFF
. TRBJ2-1 few TRBV11-3 TGTGCCAGCAGCTTAGAGGGGTGGAGTAATGAGCAGTTCTTC CASSLEGWSNEQFF
TRBD1 TRBJ1-1 once TRBV10-2 TGCGCCAGCAGTGTATCAGGGGGCACTGAAGCTTTCTTT CASSVSGGTEAFF
. TRBJ2-1 . TRBV11-3 TGTGCCAGCACCCCATCGGATCACTCCTACAATGAGCAGTTCTTC CASTPSDHSYNEQFF
. TRBJ1-6 . TRBV6-7 TGTGCCAGCAAGGGACTGCCGCCATCACCCCTCCACTTT CASKGLPPSPLHF
TRBD1 TRBJ2-7 . TRBV6-8 TGTGCCACCCAGGCCCGGGACAGCTCCTACGAGCAGTACTTC CATQARDSSYEQYF
TRBD1 TRBJ1-5 few TRBV10-3 TGTGCCAGCAGCGAGGGGGCGGGACAGCCCCAGCATTTT CASSEGAGQPQHF
. TRBJ1-2 . TRBV29-1 TGCAGCGTTGAACAGGAAAGAGGGGATGGCTACACCTTC CSVEQERGDGYTF
. TRBJ1-2 . TRBV6-8 TGTGCCAGCACTTTCTTCCGGGCGCCGGACTATGGCTACACCTTC CASTFFRAPDYGYTF